This is a list of T cell receptor beta chains from one sample in a study of blood T cell repertoires in COVID-19. Only in-frame clones appear in the TCRdb table, and some are missing; sequencing was by immunoSEQ multiplex PCR. Among 300,000 to 450,000 clones, around 87% were seen once, and the ten largest hold over 2%. What was sequenced was peripheral blood. Every receptor here comes from a woman aged 55-75 years with COVID-19, enrolled during active disease. Each CDR3 is given without its conserved first and last residue.

CDR3 protein,V gene,J gene
ASSIGGQDQETQY,TRBV19,TRBJ2-5
ASSPYPQGANYGYT,TRBV18,TRBJ1-2
ASSPYGQVSNTEAF,TRBV5-4,TRBJ1-1
ASSYPTGEAF,TRBV6-5,TRBJ1-1
ASSQDRGGHNEQF,TRBV4-2,TRBJ2-1
ASSSSPGQQYSGNTIY,TRBV5-1,TRBJ1-3
ASSSDATAYEQY,TRBV6-5,TRBJ2-7
ASSLEATHGQF,TRBV5-6,TRBJ2-1
ASRAGSTNEKLF,TRBV21-1,TRBJ1-4
ASSSRRTEATIY,TRBV7-2,TRBJ1-3
ASSQGRTGYSSGNTIY,TRBV27,TRBJ1-3
ASGAGTSGPEAF,TRBV12-5,TRBJ1-1
ASSTGLAGFQETQY,TRBV6-2/TRBV6-3,TRBJ2-5
ASSYSKGRGEEKLF,TRBV6-5,TRBJ1-4
ASSPGLAPTYEQY,TRBV7-8,TRBJ2-7
SVEDVAGETQETQY,TRBV29-1,TRBJ2-5
ASSPNLAGENTGELF,TRBV18,TRBJ2-2
ASSEGLIQETQY,TRBV2,TRBJ2-5
ASSLTATNEKLF,TRBV5-1,TRBJ1-4